The rows below give T cell receptor beta chains drawn from one sample of a study of blood T cell repertoires in COVID-19. Assay: immunoSEQ multiplex PCR; the TCRdb copy retains only in-frame clones and omits some. This table holds some 140,000 clones, about 89% found once. Sample: peripheral blood. These receptors came from a man aged 50-59 years with acute or convalescent COVID-19. CDR3s include the opening cysteine and the closing phenylalanine or tryptophan. A D gene is named only where the DNA matches it firmly. A row's size may be missing; if present it is once, few, many or a size class.

J gene	CDR3 length	D gene	V gene	clone size	CDR3 protein	CDR3 DNA
TRBJ2-7	14	-	TRBV24-1	-	CATSATGREYEQYF	TGTGCCACCAGTGCCACAGGGCGGGAGTACGAGCAGTACTTC
TRBJ2-5	14	TRBD1	TRBV7-9	-	CASSRGGVQETQYF	TGTGCCAGCAGCCGAGGGGGCGTCCAAGAGACCCAGTACTTC
TRBJ1-6	17	TRBD1	TRBV19	-	CASSKEPGQGYNSPLHF	TGTGCCAGTAGTAAAGAACCGGGACAGGGCTATAATTCACCCCTCCACTTT
TRBJ1-1	14	-	TRBV7-9	once	CASSLTDRNTEAFF	TGTGCCAGCAGCCTCACCGACAGAAACACTGAAGCTTTCTTT
TRBJ2-3	14	TRBD2	TRBV7-2	-	CASSLSGGTDTQYF	TGTGCCAGCAGCTTAAGCGGGGGCACAGATACGCAGTATTTT
TRBJ1-4	14	-	TRBV29-1	-	CSFRAAGEGEKLFF	TGCAGCTTTAGGGCAGCAGGAGAGGGTGAAAAACTGTTTTTT
TRBJ2-1	13	-	TRBV7-9	-	CASSLQDYNEQFF	TGTGCCAGCAGCTTGCAGGACTACAATGAGCAGTTCTTC
TRBJ2-6	19	TRBD2	TRBV28	-	CASSQLGLAGTSGANVLTF	TGTGCCAGCAGTCAACTGGGACTAGCGGGGACCTCTGGGGCCAACGTCCTGACTTTC
TRBJ2-1	19	TRBD2	TRBV24-1	-	CATSVTVGGRGSSYNEQFF	TGTGCCACCAGTGTCACGGTCGGCGGGAGAGGGAGCTCCTACAATGAGCAGTTCTTC
TRBJ1-1	13	-	TRBV10-3	-	CAAKRSRDTEAFF	TGTGCCGCCAAGAGGTCTAGAGACACTGAAGCTTTCTTT
TRBJ2-5	17	-	TRBV10-3	-	CAISESNGRGSTETQYF	TGTGCCATCAGTGAGTCAAACGGCAGGGGTTCAACTGAGACCCAGTACTTC
TRBJ1-1	15	-	TRBV19	-	CASSIGGAVNTEAFF	TGTGCCAGTAGTATAGGTGGGGCGGTGAACACTGAAGCTTTCTTT
TRBJ2-3	15	-	TRBV4-1	few	CASSQDSRVPDTQYF	TGCGCCAGCAGCCAAGATTCCAGGGTCCCAGATACGCAGTATTTT
TRBJ1-1	15	-	TRBV5-1	once	CASSLSDWRNTEAFF	TGCGCCAGCAGCTTAAGCGACTGGCGGAACACTGAAGCTTTCTTT
TRBJ2-2	15	TRBD1	TRBV28	-	CASSGQGAGTGELFF	TGTGCCAGCTCGGGACAGGGGGCTGGGACCGGGGAGCTGTTTTTT
TRBJ2-7	15	TRBD1	TRBV28	-	CASRALARGTHEQYF	TGTGCCAGCAGAGCCCTTGCCAGGGGGACCCACGAGCAGTACTTC
TRBJ2-7	14	TRBD1	TRBV6-6	-	CASSFKQGPGEQYF	TGTGCCAGCAGTTTTAAACAGGGGCCAGGAGAGCAGTACTTC
TRBJ1-2	16	TRBD1	TRBV6-6	-	CASSPPVIQGNYGYTF	TGTGCCAGCAGCCCCCCGGTCATACAGGGGAACTATGGCTACACCTTC
TRBJ1-2	13	-	TRBV18	-	CASSPREGDGYTF	TGTGCCAGCTCACCCCGGGAGGGCGATGGCTACACCTTC
TRBJ2-5	16	TRBD2	TRBV28	-	CASSPGTSGGGKTQYF	TGTGCCAGCAGTCCGGGGACTAGCGGGGGGGGGAAGACCCAGTACTTC
TRBJ1-6	14	TRBD1	TRBV29-1	-	CSVAWDSENSPLHF	TGCAGCGTTGCCTGGGACAGTGAAAATTCACCCCTCCACTTT
TRBJ2-5	13	-	TRBV9	-	CASSVAYQETQYF	TGTGCCAGCAGCGTAGCGTACCAAGAGACCCAGTACTTC
TRBJ2-2	15	TRBD2	TRBV2	-	CASTVGAGDTGELFF	TGTGCCAGCACCGTCGGAGCGGGGGACACCGGGGAGCTGTTTTTT
TRBJ1-5	15	TRBD1	TRBV27	-	CASSLLGQGSQPQHF	TGTGCCAGCAGTTTATTAGGACAGGGGAGTCAGCCCCAGCATTTT
TRBJ2-1	15	TRBD2	TRBV18	-	CASSPGAGGPYEQFF	TGTGCCAGCTCACCGGGAGCGGGAGGGCCCTATGAGCAGTTCTTC
TRBJ2-5	15	-	TRBV9	-	CASSVGEYLAETQYF	TGTGCCAGCAGCGTAGGGGAGTACCTCGCCGAGACCCAGTACTTC
TRBJ1-6	16	-	TRBV27	-	CATLPGGAIMNSPLHF	TGTGCCACCCTTCCCGGGGGGGCTATCATGAATTCACCCCTCCACTTT
TRBJ1-5	14	-	TRBV19	-	CASSYRDSNQPQHF	TGTGCCAGTAGTTACAGAGACAGCAATCAGCCCCAGCATTTT
TRBJ2-2	13	-	TRBV5-6	-	CASSFRYTGELFF	TGTGCCAGCAGCTTCCGGTACACCGGGGAGCTGTTTTTT
TRBJ1-1	15	TRBD1	TRBV4-1	-	CASSQADRGYTEAFF	TGCGCCAGCAGCCAAGCGGACAGGGGGTACACTGAAGCTTTCTTT
TRBJ1-2	14	-	TRBV11-2	-	CASSLSPSNYGYTF	TGTGCCAGCAGCTTATCGCCCAGTAACTATGGCTACACCTTC
TRBJ2-5	13	TRBD1	TRBV5-4	once	CASSVGQQETQYF	TGTGCCAGCAGCGTGGGACAGCAAGAGACCCAGTACTTC
TRBJ1-4	13	TRBD1	TRBV4-3	-	CASSQTGDEKLFF	TGCGCCAGCAGCCAAACAGGGGACGAAAAACTGTTTTTT
TRBJ2-7	16	TRBD2	TRBV19	-	CASSSRTSGTTYEQYF	TGTGCCAGTAGTTCCCGGACTAGCGGGACCACCTACGAGCAGTACTTC
TRBJ2-1	16	-	TRBV24-1	-	CATSDLTPSHYNEQFF	TGTGCCACCAGTGATTTGACGCCTAGCCACTACAATGAGCAGTTCTTC
TRBJ1-2	14	-	TRBV16	-	CASSQSTGPYGYTF	TGTGCCAGCAGCCAATCGACAGGACCCTATGGCTACACCTTC
TRBJ2-3	12	-	TRBV2	-	CASTPSREGKYF	TGTGCCAGCACCCCGAGCAGGGAAGGGAAGTATTTT
TRBJ2-1	15	-	TRBV4-3	-	CASSLRTGSYNEQFF	TGCGCCAGCAGCCTCAGGACGGGATCCTACAATGAGCAGTTCTTC
TRBJ1-4	16	TRBD1	TRBV4-1	-	CASSQDPRGAHEKLFF	TGCGCCAGCAGCCAAGATCCCAGGGGGGCGCATGAAAAACTGTTTTTT
TRBJ1-2	15	TRBD1	TRBV20-1	-	CSASEGQGAVYGYTF	TGCAGTGCTAGTGAAGGACAGGGGGCGGTCTATGGCTACACCTTC
TRBJ2-5	14	-	TRBV5-1	-	CASSLGTAQETQYF	TGCGCCAGCAGCTTGGGGACAGCCCAAGAGACCCAGTACTTC
TRBJ2-5	15	TRBD1	TRBV18	-	CASSLWTGDQETQYF	TGTGCCAGCTCACTTTGGACAGGGGACCAAGAGACCCAGTACTTC
TRBJ2-5	13	TRBD1	TRBV2	-	CASSTGEEETQYF	TGTGCCAGCTCGACAGGGGAGGAAGAGACCCAGTACTTC
TRBJ2-2	18	TRBD2	TRBV27	-	CASSLSGLAGGNTGELFF	TGTGCCAGCAGTCTTTCGGGACTAGCGGGAGGTAACACCGGGGAGCTGTTTTTT
TRBJ2-5	14	TRBD1	TRBV30	-	CAWREDRERETQYF	TGTGCCTGGAGGGAGGACAGGGAGCGAGAGACCCAGTACTTC
TRBJ2-5	15	TRBD1	TRBV7-9	-	CASSRTTGGWETQYF	TGTGCCAGCAGCCGCACAACAGGGGGCTGGGAGACCCAGTACTTC
TRBJ1-6	13	-	TRBV7-2	-	CASSVQGNSPLHF	TGTGCCAGCAGCGTCCAGGGGAATTCACCCCTCCACTTT